This TCR beta chain was obtained from a study of T cells expressing NK-cell markers. Study-wide background: From sorted CD3+CD56+NKG2C+, CD3+CD56+NKG2C- and CD3+CD56-NKG2C+ T cells came the TCR beta repertoires.

UMI-tagged 5'RACE template switching yielded the TCR beta cDNA. TCRdb reanalyzed the 5' RACE reads and collapses them to one entry per CDR3 protein, without DNA. The sample has around 550,000 distinct CDR3 sequences; the top ten hold approximately 3.5%. The germline gives CDR1 DFQATT, CDR2 SNEGSKA (reference sequence). The CDR3 extends over 11 amino acids. Regarding this clonotype: What it recognizes is unknown.

Overall study results and limits: Six of the donors carried dominant NKG2C+ clonotypes that took up about 1.0-8% of their CD8+ T cells. These clonotypes additionally ranked first within the CD3+CD56-NKG2C+ fraction of four donors.

This TCR was sampled from a man in his late teens or twenties in good health. Sequencing input: blood T cells: a sorted CD56 or NKG2C T cell subset, CD4+ or CD8+ T cells, or bulk PBMC T cells (not recorded which). V is TRBV20-1 and J is TRBJ1-2. The CDR3 reads CSASFNNGYTF.